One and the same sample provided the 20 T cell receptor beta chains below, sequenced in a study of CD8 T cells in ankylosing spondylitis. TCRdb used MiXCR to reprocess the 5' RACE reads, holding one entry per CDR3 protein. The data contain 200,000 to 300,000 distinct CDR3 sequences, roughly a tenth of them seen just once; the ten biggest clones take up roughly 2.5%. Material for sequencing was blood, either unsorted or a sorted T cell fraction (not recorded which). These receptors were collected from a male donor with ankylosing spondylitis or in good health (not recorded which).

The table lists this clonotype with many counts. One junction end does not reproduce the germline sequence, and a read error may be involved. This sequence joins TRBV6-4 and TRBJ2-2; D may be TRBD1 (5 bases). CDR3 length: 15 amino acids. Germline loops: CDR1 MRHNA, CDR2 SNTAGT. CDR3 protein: CASSDMAGHTEELFF. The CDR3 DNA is TGTGCCAGCAGTGACATGGCAGGGCACACCGAGGAGCTGTTTTTT.

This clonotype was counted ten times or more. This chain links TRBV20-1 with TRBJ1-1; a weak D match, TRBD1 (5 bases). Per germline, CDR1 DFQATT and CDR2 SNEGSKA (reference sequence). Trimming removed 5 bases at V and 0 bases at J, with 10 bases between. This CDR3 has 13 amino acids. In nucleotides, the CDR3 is TGCAGTGCTCACGGGACGATGAACACTGAAGCTTTCTTT. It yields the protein CSAHGTMNTEAFF.

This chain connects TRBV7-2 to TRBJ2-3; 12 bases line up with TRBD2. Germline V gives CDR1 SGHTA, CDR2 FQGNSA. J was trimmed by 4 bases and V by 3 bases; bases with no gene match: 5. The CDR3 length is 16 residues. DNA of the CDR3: TGTGCCAGCAGCTTCTCTAGCGGGGGGGCTGCAGATACGCAGTATTTT. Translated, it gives CASSFSSGGAADTQYF.

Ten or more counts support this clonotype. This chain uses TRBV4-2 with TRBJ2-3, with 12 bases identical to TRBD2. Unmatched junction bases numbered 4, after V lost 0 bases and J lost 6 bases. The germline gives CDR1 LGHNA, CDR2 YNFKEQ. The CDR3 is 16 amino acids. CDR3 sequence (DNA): TGTGCCAGCAGCCAAGAAGCTAGCGGGGGGGCGGATACGCAGTATTTT. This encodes CASSQEASGGADTQYF.

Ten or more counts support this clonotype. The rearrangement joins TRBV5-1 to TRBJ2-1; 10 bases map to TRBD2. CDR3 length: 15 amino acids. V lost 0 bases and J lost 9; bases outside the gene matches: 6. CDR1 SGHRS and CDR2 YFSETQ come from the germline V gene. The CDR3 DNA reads TGCGCCAGCAGCTTGGACCAGCGGGGGGGCCGTGAGCAGTTCTTC. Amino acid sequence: CASSLDQRGGREQFF. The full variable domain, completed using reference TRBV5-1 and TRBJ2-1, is KAGVTQTPRYLIKTRGQQVTLSCSPISGHRSVSWYQQTPGQGLQFLFEYFSETQRNKGNFPGRFSGRQFSNSRSEMNVSTLELGDSALYLCASSLDQRGGREQFFGPGTRLTVL.

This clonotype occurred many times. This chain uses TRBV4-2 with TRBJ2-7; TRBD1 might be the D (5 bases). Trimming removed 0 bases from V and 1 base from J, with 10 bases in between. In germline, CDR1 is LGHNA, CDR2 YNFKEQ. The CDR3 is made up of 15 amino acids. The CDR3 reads CASSQDLQGSYEQYF. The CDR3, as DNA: TGTGCCAGCAGCCAAGATCTCCAGGGATCCTACGAGCAGTACTTC.

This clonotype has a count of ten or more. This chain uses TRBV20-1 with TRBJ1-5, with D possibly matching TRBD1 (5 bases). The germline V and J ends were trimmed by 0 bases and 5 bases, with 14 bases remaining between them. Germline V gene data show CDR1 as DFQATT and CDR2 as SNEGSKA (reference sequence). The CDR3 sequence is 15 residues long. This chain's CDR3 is CSARETAGGHQPQHF. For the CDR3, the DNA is TGCAGTGCTAGAGAAACGGCTGGGGGTCATCAGCCCCAGCATTTT.

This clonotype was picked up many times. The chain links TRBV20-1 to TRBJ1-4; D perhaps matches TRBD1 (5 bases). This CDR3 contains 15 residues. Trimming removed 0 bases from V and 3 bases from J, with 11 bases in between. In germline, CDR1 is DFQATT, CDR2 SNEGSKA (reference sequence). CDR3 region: CSARDPGGSNEKLFF. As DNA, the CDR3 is TGCAGTGCTAGAGATCCGGGGGGGTCTAATGAAAAACTGTTTTTT.

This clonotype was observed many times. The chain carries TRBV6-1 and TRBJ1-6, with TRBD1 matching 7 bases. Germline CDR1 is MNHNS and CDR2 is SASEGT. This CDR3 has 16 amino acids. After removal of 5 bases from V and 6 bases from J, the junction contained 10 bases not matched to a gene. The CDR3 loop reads CASSPLRDSSNSPLHF. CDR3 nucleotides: TGTGCCAGCAGTCCCTTGCGGGACAGCTCTAATTCACCCCTCCACTTT.

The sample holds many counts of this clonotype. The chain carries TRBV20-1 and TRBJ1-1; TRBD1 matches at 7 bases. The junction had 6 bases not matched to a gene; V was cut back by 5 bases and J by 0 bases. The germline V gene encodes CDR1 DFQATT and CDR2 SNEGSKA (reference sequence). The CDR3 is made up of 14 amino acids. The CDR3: CSAPQQGMNTEAFF. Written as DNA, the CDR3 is TGCAGTGCTCCTCAACAGGGGATGAACACTGAAGCTTTCTTT.

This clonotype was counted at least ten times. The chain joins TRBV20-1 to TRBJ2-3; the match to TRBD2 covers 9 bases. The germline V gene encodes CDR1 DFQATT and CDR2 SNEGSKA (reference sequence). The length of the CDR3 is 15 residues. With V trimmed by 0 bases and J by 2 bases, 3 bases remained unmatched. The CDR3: CSARDAGGPTDTQYF. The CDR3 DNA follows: TGCAGTGCTAGAGATGCGGGAGGGCCCACAGATACGCAGTATTTT.

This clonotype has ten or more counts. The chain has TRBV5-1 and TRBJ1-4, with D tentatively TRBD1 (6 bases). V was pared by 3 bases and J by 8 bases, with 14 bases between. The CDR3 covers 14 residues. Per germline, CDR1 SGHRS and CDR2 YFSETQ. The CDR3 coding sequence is TGCGCCAGCAGCTCCGAGGGGGGGAAGGAAAAACTGTTTTTT. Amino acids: CASSSEGGKEKLFF. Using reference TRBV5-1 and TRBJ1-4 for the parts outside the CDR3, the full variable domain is KAGVTQTPRYLIKTRGQQVTLSCSPISGHRSVSWYQQTPGQGLQFLFEYFSETQRNKGNFPGRFSGRQFSNSRSEMNVSTLELGDSALYLCASSSEGGKEKLFFGSGTQLSVL.

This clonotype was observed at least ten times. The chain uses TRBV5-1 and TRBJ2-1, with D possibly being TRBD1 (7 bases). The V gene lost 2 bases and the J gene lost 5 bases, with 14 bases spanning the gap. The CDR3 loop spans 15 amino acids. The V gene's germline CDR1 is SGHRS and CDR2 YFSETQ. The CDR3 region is CASSLNSRGDNEQFF. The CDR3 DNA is TGCGCCAGCAGCTTAAATTCCAGGGGGGACAATGAGCAGTTCTTC.

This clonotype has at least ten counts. CDR3 DNA sequence: TGCAGTGCTACCGGGACAGGAGGTGGAGGGACAGATACGCAGTATTTT. This translates into CSATGTGGGGTDTQYF. This rearrangement joins TRBV20-1 to TRBJ2-3; 8 positions agree with TRBD1. The CDR3 is made up of 16 amino acids. Unmatched junction bases numbered 12, after V lost 4 bases and J lost 3 bases. Germline V lookup: CDR1 DFQATT, CDR2 SNEGSKA (reference sequence).

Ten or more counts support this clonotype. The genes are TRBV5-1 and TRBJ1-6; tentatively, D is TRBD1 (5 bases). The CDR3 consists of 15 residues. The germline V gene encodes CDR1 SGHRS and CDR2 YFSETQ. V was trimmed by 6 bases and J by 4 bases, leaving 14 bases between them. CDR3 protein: CASTAGGMYNSPLHF. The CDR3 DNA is TGCGCCAGCACCGCCGGGGGAATGTATAATTCACCCCTCCACTTT.

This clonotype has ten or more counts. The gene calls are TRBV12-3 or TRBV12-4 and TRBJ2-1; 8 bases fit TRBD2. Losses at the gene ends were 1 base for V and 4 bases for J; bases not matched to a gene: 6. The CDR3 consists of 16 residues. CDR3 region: CASSLGGLAGYNEQFF. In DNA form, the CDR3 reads TGTGCCAGCAGTTTAGGAGGCCTAGCGGGTTACAATGAGCAGTTCTTC.

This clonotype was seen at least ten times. The CDR3 bases are TGCAGTGCGAGGGAGCGGGAGGGCCCCCAAGAGACCCAGTACTTC. Protein: CSAREREGPQETQYF. The chain is built from TRBV20-1 and TRBJ2-5; TRBD2 matches at 10 bases. The CDR3 is made up of 15 amino acids. Germline values: CDR1 DFQATT, CDR2 SNEGSKA (reference sequence). J lost 1 base, V lost 6 bases, and 8 bases had no gene match.

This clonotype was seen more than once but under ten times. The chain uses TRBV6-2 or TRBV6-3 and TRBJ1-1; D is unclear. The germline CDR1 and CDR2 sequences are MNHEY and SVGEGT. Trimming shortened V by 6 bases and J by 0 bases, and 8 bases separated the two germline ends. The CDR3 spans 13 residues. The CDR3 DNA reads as TGTGCCAGCAGGCGGAGCATGAACACTGAAGCTTTCTTT. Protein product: CASRRSMNTEAFF.

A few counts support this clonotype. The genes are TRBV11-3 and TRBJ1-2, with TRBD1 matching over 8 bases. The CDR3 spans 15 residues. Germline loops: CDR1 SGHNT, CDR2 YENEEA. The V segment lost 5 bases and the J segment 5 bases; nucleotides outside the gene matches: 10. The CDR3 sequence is CASSLLGQGDYGYTF. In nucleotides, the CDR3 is TGTGCCAGCAGCCTCCTTGGACAGGGTGATTATGGCTACACCTTC.

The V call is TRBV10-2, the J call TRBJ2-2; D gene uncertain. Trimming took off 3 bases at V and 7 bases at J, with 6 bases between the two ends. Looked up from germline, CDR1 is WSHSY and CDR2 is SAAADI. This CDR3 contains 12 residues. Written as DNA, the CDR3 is TGCGCCAGCAGTGATTTGGGCGGGGAGCTGTTTTTT. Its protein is CASSDLGGELFF.